The clone carrying this T cell receptor beta chain was observed a handful of times. No antigen is known for it. The study reverse transcribed the entire isolated RNA, so it sequenced expressed TCRB transcripts. Sequencing was performed with immunoSEQ multiplex PCR; in TCRdb, only in-frame clones are kept and a portion is missing. The table has 120,000 or so clones, approximately 15% seen once; the top ten hold 2.6%. This sample is drawn from a study of beta chain features in type 1 diabetes. Study details: Age, gender, cell numbers and subset yield matched between patients and controls.

General study results and limits: Within patients, naive, central memory and Treg TCRB repertoires seemed more similar than within healthy donors. Moderate but significant shortening of TCRB CDR3s was recorded in all four CD4+ subsets from Type 1 diabetes patients. Cells that show high TCR expression could be over-represented by cDNA sequencing.

The sequence came from a man younger than 35 with type 1 diabetes. The sample comprised central memory CD4+ T cells from blood.

Here the CDR3 DNA reads TGTGCCAGCAGCTTGGAATGGTCTGGGGCCAACGTCCTGACTTTC. Encoded protein: CASSLEWSGANVLTF. The V gene is TRBV5-6, the J gene TRBJ2-6; D remains ambiguous. The CDR3 is made up of 15 amino acids. Germline-derived CDR1 and CDR2 are SGHDT and YYEEEE. Trimming stripped 0 bases from V and 1 base from J, with 5 bases between.